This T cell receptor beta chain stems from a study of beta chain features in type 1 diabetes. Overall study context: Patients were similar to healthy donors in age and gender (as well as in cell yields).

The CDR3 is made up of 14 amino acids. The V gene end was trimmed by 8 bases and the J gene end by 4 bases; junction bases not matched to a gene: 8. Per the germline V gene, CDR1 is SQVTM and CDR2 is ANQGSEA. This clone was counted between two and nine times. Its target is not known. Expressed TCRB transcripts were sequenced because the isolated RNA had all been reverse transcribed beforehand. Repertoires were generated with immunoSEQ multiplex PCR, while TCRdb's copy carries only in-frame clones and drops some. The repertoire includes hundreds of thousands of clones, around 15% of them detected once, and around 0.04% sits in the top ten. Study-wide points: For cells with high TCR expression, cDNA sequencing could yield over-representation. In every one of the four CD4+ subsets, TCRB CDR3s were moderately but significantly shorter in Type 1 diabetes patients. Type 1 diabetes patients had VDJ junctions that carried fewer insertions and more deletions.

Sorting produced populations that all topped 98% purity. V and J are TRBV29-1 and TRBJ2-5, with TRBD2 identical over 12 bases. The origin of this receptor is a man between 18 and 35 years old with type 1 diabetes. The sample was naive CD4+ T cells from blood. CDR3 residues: CSPRLAGELETQYF. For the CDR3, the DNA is TGCAGCCCTCGACTAGCGGGAGAATTAGAGACCCAGTACTTC.